This T cell receptor beta chain was sequenced in a study of blood T cell repertoires in COVID-19. Study overall: Sites across the United States, Italy and Spain contributed samples from acute and convalescent COVID-19. Sample material is recorded as cDNA or gDNA derived from T cells, B-cell-depleted T cells, or PBMCs.

Profiling relied on immunoSEQ multiplex PCR, and the TCRdb table lists in-frame clones only, not all of them. The table has 200,000 to 250,000 clones, roughly 85% seen once. In this sample, this clone turned up a few times. Other DNA sequences in this specimen translate into the identical CDR3. This CDR3 spans 11 amino acids. V shed 5 bases and J shed 4 bases, with 2 bases lying between them. Germline V gives CDR1 SEHNR, CDR2 FQNEAQ (reference sequence). Seattle cases were enrolled at active infection and followed longitudinally. The V gene is TRBV7-9, the J gene TRBJ2-2; D is ambiguous. Sequenced input: peripheral blood. This sequence was found in a man aged 45-60 years with COVID-19, enrolled during active disease. Here the CDR3 DNA reads TGTGCCAGCAGCCGCACCGGGGAGCTGTTTTTT. Its protein product is CASSRTGELFF.